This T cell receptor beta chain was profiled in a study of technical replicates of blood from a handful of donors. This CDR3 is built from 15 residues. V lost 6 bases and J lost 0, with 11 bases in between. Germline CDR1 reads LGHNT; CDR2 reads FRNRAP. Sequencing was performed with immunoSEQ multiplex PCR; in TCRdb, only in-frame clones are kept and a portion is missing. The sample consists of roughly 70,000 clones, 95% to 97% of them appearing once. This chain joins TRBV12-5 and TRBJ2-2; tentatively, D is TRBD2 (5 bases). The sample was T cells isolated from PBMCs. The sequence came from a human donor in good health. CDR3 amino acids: CASGADWTNTGELFF. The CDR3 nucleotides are TGTGCTAGTGGCGCGGACTGGACGAACACCGGGGAGCTGTTTTTT. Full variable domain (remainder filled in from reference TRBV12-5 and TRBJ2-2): DARVTQTPRHKVTEMGQEVTMRCQPILGHNTVFWYRQTMMQGLELLAYFRNRAPLDDSGMPKDRFSAEMPDATLATLKIQPSEPRDSAVYFCASGADWTNTGELFFGEGSRLTVL.